A single sample gave rise to the 10 T cell receptor beta chains below, sequenced in a study of CD8 T cells in Susac syndrome. Random hexamers were used to reverse transcribe about 0.45 to 1 ug of RNA. TCRdb reanalysed the immunoSEQ multiplex PCR reads using MiXCR and keeps one entry per CDR3 protein. The table shows 170,000 or so distinct CDR3 sequences, with approximately 95% occurring only once. Sequenced material: CD4+ T cells from PBMCs. All receptors derive from a human donor with Susac syndrome.

The chain combines TRBV28 with TRBJ1-5; 7 bases are a match to TRBD1. This CDR3 is built from 14 residues. The junction had 10 bases not matched to a gene; V was cut back by 8 bases and J by 6 bases. Per germline, CDR1 MDHEN and CDR2 SYDVKM. The chain's CDR3 is CASGAGTVSQPQHF. CDR3 sequence (DNA): TGTGCCAGCGGCGCCGGGACAGTGAGTCAGCCCCAGCATTTT.

The chain carries TRBV20-1 and TRBJ2-5; 9 bases agree with TRBD2. The length of the CDR3 is 15 residues. The V segment lost 0 bases and the J segment 7 bases; nucleotides outside the gene matches: 9. The germline V gene has CDR1 DFQATT and CDR2 SNEGSKA (reference sequence). The DNA for the CDR3 is TGCAGTGCTAGAGAATCGCTAGCGGGGAAGGTGACCCAGTACTTC. Translating it yields CSARESLAGKVTQYF.

The J gene is TRBJ2-5, the V gene TRBV29-1; 8 nucleotides align to TRBD1. The CDR3 is 12 residues long. V was clipped by 5 bases and J by 9 bases; unmatched bases: 8. Germline-derived CDR1 and CDR2 are SQVTM and ANQGSEA. DNA for the CDR3: TGCAGCGTTACGCAGGGGGCTTTGGCCCAGTACTTC. It encodes CSVTQGALAQYF.

In this sample, this clonotype turned up once. The chain couples TRBV30 to TRBJ2-7, with D possibly TRBD2 on 6 matching bases. The CDR3 is made up of 14 amino acids. V was pared by 4 bases and J by 1 base, with 14 bases between. Germline V gene lookup returns CDR1 GTSNPN and CDR2 SVGIG (reference sequence). The chain's CDR3 is CAWTYGGGSYEQYF. CDR3 nucleotides: TGTGCCTGGACCTATGGGGGAGGTTCCTACGAGCAGTACTTC.

V and J are TRBV6-2 or TRBV6-3 and TRBJ2-7, with 11 bases that match TRBD1. V was clipped by 6 bases and J by 5 bases; unmatched bases: 12. CDR3 length: 16 residues. CDR1 and CDR2 from the germline V gene are MNHEY and SVGEGT. The DNA for the CDR3 is TGTGCCAGCAGCTCTCTCCCGGGACAGGGGGTTCACGAGCAGTACTTC. It translates to CASSSLPGQGVHEQYF.

As DNA, the CDR3 is TGCGCCAGCAGCCAAGATGAGGGCCTCTATGGCTACACCTTC. Translated, it gives CASSQDEGLYGYTF. The rearrangement joins TRBV4-3 to TRBJ1-2; D is undetermined. Looked up from germline, CDR1 is LGHNA and CDR2 is YSLEER. V was clipped by 0 bases and J by 4 bases, with 9 bases between them. This CDR3 region has 14 residues.

The rearrangement joins TRBV12-3 or TRBV12-4 to TRBJ2-3; 7 bases line up with TRBD2. The length of the CDR3 is 16 residues. With 5 bases clipped from V and 9 bases from J, the junction kept 17 bases outside the gene matches. The CDR3 is CASSPSGLVHQVTQYF. DNA of the CDR3: TGTGCCAGCAGTCCCTCCGGACTAGTCCATCAAGTGACGCAGTATTTT.

V gene TRBV29-1 combines with J gene TRBJ2-1; 13 bases agree with TRBD2. The CDR3 sequence is 13 residues long. Germline CDR1 and CDR2: SQVTM and ANQGSEA. J lost 7 bases, V lost 7 bases, and 4 bases had no gene match. CDR3 region: CSGGTSGENEQFF. The CDR3 DNA follows: TGCAGCGGCGGGACTAGCGGGGAGAATGAGCAGTTCTTC.

The chain is built from TRBV29-1 and TRBJ1-1; TRBD1 matches 9 bases. This CDR3 spans 11 amino acids. CDR1 and CDR2 (germline): SQVTM, ANQGSEA. The J segment lost 9 bases and the V segment lost 7 bases, leaving 6 bases of the junction unmatched. CDR3 protein: CSATGGLKAFF. The CDR3 DNA sequence: TGCAGCGCCACAGGGGGCCTTAAAGCTTTCTTT.

The chain recombines TRBV30 with TRBJ2-5; D may be TRBD1 (6 bases). The CDR3 loop spans 13 amino acids. The germline gives CDR1 GTSNPN, CDR2 SVGIG (reference sequence). V shed 2 bases and J shed 5 bases, with 12 bases lying between them. CDR3 loop: CAWSISRGETQYF. The CDR3 nucleotides are TGTGCCTGGAGTATCTCTAGGGGGGAGACCCAGTACTTC.